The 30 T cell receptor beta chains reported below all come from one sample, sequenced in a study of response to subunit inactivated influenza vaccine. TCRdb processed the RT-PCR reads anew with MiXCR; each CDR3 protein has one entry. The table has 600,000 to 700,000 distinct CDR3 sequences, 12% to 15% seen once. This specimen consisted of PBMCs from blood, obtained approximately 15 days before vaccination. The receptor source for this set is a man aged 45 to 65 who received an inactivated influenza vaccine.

The CDR3 region is CASGPGPAGVRYNEQFF. CDR3 nucleotide sequence: TGTGCCAGCGGCCCTGGCCCAGCGGGAGTCAGGTACAATGAGCAGTTCTTC. V usage is TRBV2 and J usage is TRBJ2-1, with 8 bases fitting TRBD2. Germline CDR1 SNHLY, CDR2 FYNNEI. Unmatched junction bases numbered 16, after V lost 8 bases and J lost 4 bases. CDR3 size: 17 residues.

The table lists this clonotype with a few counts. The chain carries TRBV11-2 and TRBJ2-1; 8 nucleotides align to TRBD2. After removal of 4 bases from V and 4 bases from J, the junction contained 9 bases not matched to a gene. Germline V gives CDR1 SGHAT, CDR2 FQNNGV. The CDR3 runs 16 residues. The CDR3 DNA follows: TGTGCCAGCAGCTCTCGTATTAGCGGGAATTACAATGAGCAGTTCTTC. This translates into CASSSRISGNYNEQFF.

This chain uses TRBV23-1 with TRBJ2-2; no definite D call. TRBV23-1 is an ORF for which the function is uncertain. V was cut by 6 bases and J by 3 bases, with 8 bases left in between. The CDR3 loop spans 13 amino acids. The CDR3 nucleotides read TGCGCCAGCAGGATCAGATACACCGGGGAGCTGTTTTTT. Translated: CASRIRYTGELFF.

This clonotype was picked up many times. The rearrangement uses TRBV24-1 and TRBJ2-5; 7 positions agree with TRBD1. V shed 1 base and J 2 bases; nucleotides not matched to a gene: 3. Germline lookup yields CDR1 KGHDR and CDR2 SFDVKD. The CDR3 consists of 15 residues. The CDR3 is CATSDFRTGQETQYF. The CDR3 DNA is TGTGCCACCAGTGATTTCCGGACAGGTCAAGAGACCCAGTACTTC.

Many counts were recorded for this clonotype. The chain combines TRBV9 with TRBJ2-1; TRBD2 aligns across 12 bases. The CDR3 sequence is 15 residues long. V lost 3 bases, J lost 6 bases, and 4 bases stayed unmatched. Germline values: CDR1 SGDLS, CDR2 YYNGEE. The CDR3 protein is CASSARLAGANEQFF. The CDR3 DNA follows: TGTGCCAGCAGCGCGCGACTAGCGGGGGCCAATGAGCAGTTCTTC.

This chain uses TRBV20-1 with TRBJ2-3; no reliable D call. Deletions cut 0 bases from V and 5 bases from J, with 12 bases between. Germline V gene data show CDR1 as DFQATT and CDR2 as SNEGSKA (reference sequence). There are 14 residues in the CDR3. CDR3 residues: CSARDLGSGDTQYF. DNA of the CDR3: TGCAGTGCTAGAGACCTTGGTTCGGGAGATACGCAGTATTTT.

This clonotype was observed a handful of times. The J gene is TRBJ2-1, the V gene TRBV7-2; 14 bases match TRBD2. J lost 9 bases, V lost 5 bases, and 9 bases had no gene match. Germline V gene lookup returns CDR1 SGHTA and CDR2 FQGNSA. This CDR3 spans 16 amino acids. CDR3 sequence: CASSMGLAGEEGEQFF. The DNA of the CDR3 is TGTGCCAGCAGCATGGGACTAGCGGGAGAGGAGGGTGAGCAGTTCTTC.

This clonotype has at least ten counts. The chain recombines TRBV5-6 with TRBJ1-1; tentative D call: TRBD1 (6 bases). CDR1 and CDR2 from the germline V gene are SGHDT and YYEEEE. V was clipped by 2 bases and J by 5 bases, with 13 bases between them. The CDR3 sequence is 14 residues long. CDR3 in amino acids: CASSLTGQGTEAFF. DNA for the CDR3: TGTGCCAGCAGCTTAACAGGGCAGGGAACTGAAGCTTTCTTT.

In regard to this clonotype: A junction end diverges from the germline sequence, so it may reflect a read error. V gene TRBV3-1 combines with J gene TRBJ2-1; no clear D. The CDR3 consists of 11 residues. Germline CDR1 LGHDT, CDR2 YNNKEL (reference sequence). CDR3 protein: CARSQFHEQFF. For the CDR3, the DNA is TGTGCCAGAAGCCAGTTTCATGAGCAGTTCTTC.

CDR3 DNA sequence: TGTGCCAGCAGTGAATGGCGGGAGGTTGATGAGCAGTTCTTC. This sequence encodes CASSEWREVDEQFF. The V gene is TRBV2, the J gene TRBJ2-1; TRBD2 agrees at 8 bases. The CDR3 extends over 14 amino acids. The germline CDR1 and CDR2 sequences are SNHLY and FYNNEI. J lost 8 bases, V lost 2 bases, and 5 bases had no gene match.

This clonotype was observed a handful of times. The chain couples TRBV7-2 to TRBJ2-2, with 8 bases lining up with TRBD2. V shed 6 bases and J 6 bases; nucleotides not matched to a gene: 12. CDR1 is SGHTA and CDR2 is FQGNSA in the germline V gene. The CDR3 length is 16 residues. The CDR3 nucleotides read TGTGCCAGCAGGCGGCGGGCGGGGGGCCCAGCCGGGGAGCTGTTTTTT. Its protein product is CASRRRAGGPAGELFF.

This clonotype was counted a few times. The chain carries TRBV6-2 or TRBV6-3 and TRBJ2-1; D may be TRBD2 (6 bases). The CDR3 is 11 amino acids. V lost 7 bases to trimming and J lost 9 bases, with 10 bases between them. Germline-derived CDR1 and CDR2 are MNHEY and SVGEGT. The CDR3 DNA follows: TGTGCCAGCACCCAAGCGGGTGAGCAGTTCTTC. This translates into CASTQAGEQFF.

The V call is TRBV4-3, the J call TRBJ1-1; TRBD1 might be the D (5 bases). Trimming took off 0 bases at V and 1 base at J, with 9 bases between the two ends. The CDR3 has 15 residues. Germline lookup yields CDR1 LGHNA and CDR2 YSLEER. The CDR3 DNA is TGCGCCAGCAGCCAAGAGATAGACAGGAACACTGAAGCTTTCTTT. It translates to CASSQEIDRNTEAFF.

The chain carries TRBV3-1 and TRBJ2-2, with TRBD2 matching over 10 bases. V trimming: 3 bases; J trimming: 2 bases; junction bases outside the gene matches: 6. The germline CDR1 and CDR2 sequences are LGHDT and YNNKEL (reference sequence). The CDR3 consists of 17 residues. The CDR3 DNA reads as TGTGCCAGCAGCCAGGGAAGCGGGGGGGCAAACACCGGGGAGCTGTTTTTT. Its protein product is CASSQGSGGANTGELFF.

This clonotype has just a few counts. The CDR3 protein is CASSLSQPQHF. As DNA, the CDR3 is TGTGCCAGCAGTTTGAGTCAGCCCCAGCATTTT. V usage is TRBV28 and J usage is TRBJ1-5; no clear D gene. Germline V gene lookup returns CDR1 MDHEN and CDR2 SYDVKM. The CDR3 is 11 amino acids. Trimming cost V 3 bases and J 6 bases, with 3 bases left between them.

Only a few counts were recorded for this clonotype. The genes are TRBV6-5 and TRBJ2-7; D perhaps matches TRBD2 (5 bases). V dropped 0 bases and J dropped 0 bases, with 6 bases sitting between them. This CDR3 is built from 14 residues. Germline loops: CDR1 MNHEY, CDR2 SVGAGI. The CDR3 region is CASSYSGISYEQYF. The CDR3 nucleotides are TGTGCCAGCAGTTACTCCGGGATCTCCTACGAGCAGTACTTC.

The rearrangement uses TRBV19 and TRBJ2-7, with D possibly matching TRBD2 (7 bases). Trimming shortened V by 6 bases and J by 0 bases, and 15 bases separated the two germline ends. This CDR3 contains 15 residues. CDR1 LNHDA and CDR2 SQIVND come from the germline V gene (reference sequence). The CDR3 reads CASSWEGGGSYEQYF. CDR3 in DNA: TGTGCCAGTAGCTGGGAGGGAGGGGGCTCCTACGAGCAGTACTTC.

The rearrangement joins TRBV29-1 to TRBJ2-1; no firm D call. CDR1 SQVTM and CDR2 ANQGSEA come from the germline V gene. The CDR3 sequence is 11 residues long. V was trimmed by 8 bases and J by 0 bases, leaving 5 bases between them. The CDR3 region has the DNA TGCAGCCACTTCTCCTACAATGAGCAGTTCTTC. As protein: CSHFSYNEQFF.

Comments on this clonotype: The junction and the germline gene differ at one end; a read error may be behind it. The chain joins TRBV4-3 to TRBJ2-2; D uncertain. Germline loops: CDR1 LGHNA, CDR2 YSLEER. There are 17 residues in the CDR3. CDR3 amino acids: CASSQGQSDWNPGELFF. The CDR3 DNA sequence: TGCGCCAGCAGCCAAGGTCAATCTGACTGGAACCCCGGGGAGCTGTTTTTT.

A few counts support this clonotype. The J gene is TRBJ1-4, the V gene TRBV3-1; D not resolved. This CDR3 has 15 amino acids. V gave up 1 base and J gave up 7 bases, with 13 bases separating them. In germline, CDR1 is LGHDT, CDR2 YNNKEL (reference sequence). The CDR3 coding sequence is TGTGCCAGCAGCCAAGGGGGTAGGGCTGGTGAAAAACTGTTTTTT. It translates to CASSQGGRAGEKLFF.

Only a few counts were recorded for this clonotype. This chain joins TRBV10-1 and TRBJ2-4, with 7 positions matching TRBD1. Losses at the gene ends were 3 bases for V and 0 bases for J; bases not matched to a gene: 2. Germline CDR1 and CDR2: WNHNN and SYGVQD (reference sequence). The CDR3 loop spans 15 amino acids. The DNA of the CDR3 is TGCGCCAGCAGTGATAACAGGGGAGCCAAAAACATTCAGTACTTC. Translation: CASSDNRGAKNIQYF.

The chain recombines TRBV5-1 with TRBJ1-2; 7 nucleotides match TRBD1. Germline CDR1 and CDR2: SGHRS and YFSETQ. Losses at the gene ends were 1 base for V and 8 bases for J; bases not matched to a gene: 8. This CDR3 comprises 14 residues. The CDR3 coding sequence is TGCGCCAGCAGCTTGACAATCGACAGGGACGGCTACACCTTC. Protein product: CASSLTIDRDGYTF.

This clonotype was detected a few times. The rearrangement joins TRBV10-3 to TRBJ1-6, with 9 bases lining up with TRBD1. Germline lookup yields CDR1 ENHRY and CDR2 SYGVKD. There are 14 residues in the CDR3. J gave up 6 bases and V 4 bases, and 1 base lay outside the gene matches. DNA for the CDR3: TGTGCCATCAGTGGGGACAGGGCTAATTCACCCCTCCACTTT. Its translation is CAISGDRANSPLHF.

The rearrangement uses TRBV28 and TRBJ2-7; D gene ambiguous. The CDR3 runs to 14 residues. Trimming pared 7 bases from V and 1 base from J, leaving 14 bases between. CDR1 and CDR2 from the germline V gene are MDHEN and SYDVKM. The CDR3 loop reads CASTRYSGSYEQYF. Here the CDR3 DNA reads TGTGCCAGCACCCGCTACAGTGGTTCCTACGAGCAGTACTTC.

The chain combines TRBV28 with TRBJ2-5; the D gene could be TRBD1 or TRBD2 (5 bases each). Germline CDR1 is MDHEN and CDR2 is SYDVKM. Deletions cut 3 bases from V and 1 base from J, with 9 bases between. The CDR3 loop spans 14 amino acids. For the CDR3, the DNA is TGTGCCAGCAGTTTGCCCGGGACCCAAGAGACCCAGTACTTC. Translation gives CASSLPGTQETQYF. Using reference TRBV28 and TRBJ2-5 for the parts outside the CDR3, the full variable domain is DVKVTQSSRYLVKRTGEKVFLECVQDMDHENMFWYRQDPGLGLRLIYFSYDVKMKEKGDIPEGYSVSREKKERFSLILESASTNQTSMYLCASSLPGTQETQYFGPGTRLLVL.

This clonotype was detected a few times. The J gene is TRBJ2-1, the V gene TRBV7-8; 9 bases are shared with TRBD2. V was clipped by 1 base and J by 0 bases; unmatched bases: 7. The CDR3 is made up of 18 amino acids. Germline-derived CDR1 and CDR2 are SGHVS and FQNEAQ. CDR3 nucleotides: TGTGCCAGCAGCTTAGGGGGTAGCGGGAGACCCTCCTACAATGAGCAGTTCTTC. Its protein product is CASSLGGSGRPSYNEQFF.

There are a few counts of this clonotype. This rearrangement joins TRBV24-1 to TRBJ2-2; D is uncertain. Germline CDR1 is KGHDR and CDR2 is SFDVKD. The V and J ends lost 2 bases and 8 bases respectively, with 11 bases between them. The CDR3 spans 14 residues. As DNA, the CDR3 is TGTGCCACCAGTGATTGGCAGCTGACAGGGGAGCTGTTTTTT. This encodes CATSDWQLTGELFF.

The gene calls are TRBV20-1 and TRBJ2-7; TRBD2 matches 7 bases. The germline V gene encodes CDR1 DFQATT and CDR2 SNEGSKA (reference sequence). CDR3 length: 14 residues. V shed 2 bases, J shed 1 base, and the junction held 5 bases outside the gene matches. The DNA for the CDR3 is TGCAGTGCTAGAAACCCAGCGGGGTCCTACGAGCAGTACTTC. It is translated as CSARNPAGSYEQYF.

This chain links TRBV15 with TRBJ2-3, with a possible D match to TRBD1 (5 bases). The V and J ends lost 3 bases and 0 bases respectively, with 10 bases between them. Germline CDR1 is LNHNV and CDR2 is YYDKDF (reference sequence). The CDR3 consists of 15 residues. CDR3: CATSSQGFSTDTQYF. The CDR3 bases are TGTGCCACCAGCAGTCAGGGTTTTAGCACAGATACGCAGTATTTT.

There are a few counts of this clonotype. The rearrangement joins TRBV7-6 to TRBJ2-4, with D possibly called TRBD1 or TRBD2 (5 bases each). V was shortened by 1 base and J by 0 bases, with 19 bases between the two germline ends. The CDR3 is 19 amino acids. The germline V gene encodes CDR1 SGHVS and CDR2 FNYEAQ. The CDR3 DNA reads TGTGCCAGCAGCTTAGGTCCCCTTCGTCGGGGACCAGCCAAAAACATTCAGTACTTC. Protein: CASSLGPLRRGPAKNIQYF.